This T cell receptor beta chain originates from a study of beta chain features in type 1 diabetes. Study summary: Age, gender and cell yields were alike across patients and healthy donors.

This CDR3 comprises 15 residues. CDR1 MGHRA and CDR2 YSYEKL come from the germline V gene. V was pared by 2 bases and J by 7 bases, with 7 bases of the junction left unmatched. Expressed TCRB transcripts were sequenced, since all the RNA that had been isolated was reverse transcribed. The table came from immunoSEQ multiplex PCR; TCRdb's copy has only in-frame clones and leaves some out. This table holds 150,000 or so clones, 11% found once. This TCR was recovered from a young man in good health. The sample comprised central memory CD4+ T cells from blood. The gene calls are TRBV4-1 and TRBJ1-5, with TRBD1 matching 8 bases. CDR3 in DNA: TGCGCCAGCAGCCAATGGACAGGGAAAGAACAGCCCCAGCATTTT. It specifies CASSQWTGKEQPQHF.